These 17 T cell receptor beta chains share one sample of origin, sequenced in a study of early T cells in non-severe SARS-CoV-2 infection. TCRdb itself ran the 5' RACE reads through MiXCR, one entry per CDR3 protein. The sample has fewer than 85,000 distinct CDR3 sequences; about 14% are singletons. The input for sequencing was whole blood, taken at baseline. These TCRs come from an adult who was a healthcare worker with PCR-confirmed SARS-CoV-2 infection or an uninfected control (not recorded which).

This clonotype showed up just a few times. The gene calls are TRBV28 and TRBJ2-1, with TRBD2 identical over 13 bases. The CDR3 contains 15 residues. Germline-derived CDR1 and CDR2 are MDHEN and SYDVKM. The J segment lost 9 bases and the V segment lost 4 bases, leaving 6 bases of the junction unmatched. The CDR3 sequence is CASSSWTSGSSEQFF. CDR3 in DNA: TGTGCCAGCAGTTCGTGGACTAGCGGGAGTAGTGAGCAGTTCTTC.

This chain links TRBV7-6 with TRBJ1-5, with TRBD1 identical over 7 bases. The V gene's germline CDR1 is SGHVS and CDR2 FNYEAQ. The V gene end was trimmed by 5 bases and the J gene end by 2 bases; junction bases not matched to a gene: 6. The CDR3 is 15 amino acids. CDR3 coding DNA: TGTGCCAGCAGCCAAGACAGGGCGGGCAATCAGCCCCAGCATTTT. Translating it yields CASSQDRAGNQPQHF.

This clonotype was picked up many times. V and J are TRBV28 and TRBJ1-1; TRBD1 is a possible D gene (5 bases). The CDR3 totals 14 residues. Germline-derived CDR1 and CDR2 are MDHEN and SYDVKM. V lost 5 bases to trimming and J lost 11 bases, with 21 bases between them. The CDR3 is CASSPPRWGKGAFF. The DNA of the CDR3 is TGTGCCAGCAGTCCCCCTCGATGGGGGAAGGGGGCTTTCTTT.

The chain recombines TRBV6-1 with TRBJ2-7, with 7 bases matching TRBD1. Losses at the gene ends were 8 bases for V and 9 bases for J; bases not matched to a gene: 16. This CDR3 comprises 14 residues. Germline V gene data show CDR1 as MNHNS and CDR2 as SASEGT. The CDR3 coding sequence is TGTGCCAGCCAGGGGGACGTCTTTCGGGCGGTGCAGTACTTC. Amino acid sequence: CASQGDVFRAVQYF.

This CDR3 reads CSAKVSGRTDTQYF. CDR3 DNA sequence: TGCAGTGCTAAGGTTAGCGGGAGAACAGATACGCAGTATTTT. The V and J genes are TRBV20-1 and TRBJ2-3; 9 bases are a match to TRBD2. This CDR3 is built from 14 residues. Germline CDR1 reads DFQATT; CDR2 reads SNEGSKA (reference sequence). With 4 bases clipped from V and 3 bases from J, the junction kept 5 bases outside the gene matches.

In its sample, this clonotype was seen a few times. The chain joins TRBV5-4 to TRBJ2-7; 11 bases agree with TRBD2. This CDR3 spans 15 amino acids. The V gene's germline CDR1 is SGHNT and CDR2 YYREEE (reference sequence). J lost 5 bases, V lost 5 bases, and 9 bases had no gene match. The CDR3: CASSLITSGRHEQYF. The CDR3 nucleotides are TGTGCCAGCAGTCTTATTACTAGCGGGAGACACGAGCAGTACTTC.

This clonotype was seen more than once but under ten times. The chain combines TRBV19 with TRBJ1-2; unclear D gene. Trimming shortened V by 7 bases and J by 2 bases, and 8 bases separated the two germline ends. The CDR3 consists of 12 residues. CDR1 and CDR2 (germline): LNHDA, SQIVND (reference sequence). CDR3 nucleotide sequence: TGTGCCAGTACCCCCCGGAACTATGGCTACACCTTC. Translation: CASTPRNYGYTF.

The chain has TRBV11-2 and TRBJ2-3, with 9 bases that match TRBD2. The CDR3 is made up of 17 amino acids. V shed 1 base, J shed 1 base, and the junction held 6 bases outside the gene matches. Germline V lookup: CDR1 SGHAT, CDR2 FQNNGV. The CDR3 nucleotides read TGTGCCAGCAGCTTAGTAGCGGGAGCGGCGGGCACAGATACGCAGTATTTT. Its translation: CASSLVAGAAGTDTQYF.

The chain has TRBV18 and TRBJ2-1; perhaps D is TRBD1 or TRBD2 (5 bases each). The CDR3 extends over 17 amino acids. CDR1 KGHSH and CDR2 LQKENI come from the germline V gene. The V end was cut by 3 bases, the J end by 4 bases, with 19 bases between. This CDR3 is CASSPAMGPRDYNEQFF. DNA for the CDR3: TGTGCCAGCTCACCCGCCATGGGACCGAGGGATTACAATGAGCAGTTCTTC.

A few counts support this clonotype. The chain has TRBV20-1 and TRBJ2-7; TRBD2 matches 14 bases. Losses at the gene ends were 6 bases for V and 7 bases for J; bases not matched to a gene: 11. The CDR3 totals 15 residues. Germline CDR1 and CDR2: DFQATT and SNEGSKA (reference sequence). DNA of the CDR3: TGCAGTGCCCAAAAAGGACTAGCGGGAGGAGGAGAGCAGTACTTC. This sequence encodes CSAQKGLAGGGEQYF.

The V gene is TRBV6-6, the J gene TRBJ1-5, with TRBD1 as a possible D gene (6 bases). V lost 6 bases and J 5 bases, leaving 17 bases between the germline ends. Germline loops: CDR1 MNHNY, CDR2 SVGAGI (reference sequence). CDR3 length equals 15 residues. The CDR3 region is CASSQGRGGDQPQHF. CDR3 nucleotides: TGTGCCAGCAGCCAGGGTAGGGGGGGCGATCAGCCCCAGCATTTT.

In its sample, this clonotype was seen many times. CDR3 protein: CASSYNRKNTEAFF. CDR3 nucleotide sequence: TGTGCCAGCAGTTACAACAGGAAGAACACTGAAGCTTTCTTT. The V and J genes are TRBV6-5 and TRBJ1-1, with TRBD1 as a possible D gene (5 bases). V was cut by 2 bases and J by 1 base, with 8 bases left in between. The CDR3 covers 14 residues. Looked up from germline, CDR1 is MNHEY and CDR2 is SVGAGI.

This clonotype came up many times. The gene calls are TRBV5-6 and TRBJ1-2, with D perhaps TRBD1 (6 bases). V lost 2 bases, J lost 4 bases, and 12 bases lay in between. Germline-derived CDR1 and CDR2 are SGHDT and YYEEEE. The CDR3 length is 14 residues. As DNA, the CDR3 is TGTGCCAGCAGCTTTAGGGGGGGCGGCTATGGCTACACCTTC. Translation gives CASSFRGGGYGYTF.

This clonotype was observed at least ten times. V gene TRBV18 combines with J gene TRBJ1-3, with D unclear. The germline gives CDR1 KGHSH, CDR2 LQKENI. The CDR3 runs 15 residues. Trimming took off 0 bases at V and 0 bases at J, with 6 bases between the two ends. CDR3 residues: CASSPPGISGNTIYF. The CDR3 nucleotides are TGTGCCAGCTCACCACCGGGGATCTCTGGAAACACCATATATTTT. The full variable domain, its missing parts supplied by reference TRBV18 and TRBJ1-3, is NAGVMQNPRHLVRRRGQEARLRCSPMKGHSHVYWYRQLPEEGLKFMVYLQKENIIDESGMPKERFSAEFPKEGPSILRIQQVVRGDSAAYFCASSPPGISGNTIYFGEGSWLTVV.

A note on this clonotype: Since a much larger clone is just one base distant, this may be a read error. This rearrangement joins TRBV3-1 to TRBJ2-1, with 10 bases lining up with TRBD1. The V segment lost 4 bases and the J segment 13 bases; nucleotides outside the gene matches: 7. The CDR3 runs to 13 residues. Germline V gives CDR1 LGHDT, CDR2 YNNKEL (reference sequence). The DNA of the CDR3 is TGTGCCAGCAGCCTAGTCGGACAGGGGGTTCAGTTCTTC. It translates to CASSLVGQGVQFF.

V is TRBV28 and J is TRBJ2-1; maybe TRBD2 (5 bases). Looked up from germline, CDR1 is MDHEN and CDR2 is SYDVKM. The CDR3 is 15 amino acids. Trimming pared 1 base from V and 2 bases from J, leaving 9 bases between. CDR3 sequence (DNA): TGTGCCAGCAGTTTATCCCCGGGAACCTACAATGAGCAGTTCTTC. It translates to CASSLSPGTYNEQFF.

The V call is TRBV28, the J call TRBJ2-5; maybe TRBD1 (6 bases). This CDR3 contains 14 residues. Germline V gene lookup returns CDR1 MDHEN and CDR2 SYDVKM. The V end lost 6 bases, the J end lost 5 bases, and 16 bases lay between the germline ends. The CDR3 bases are TGTGCCAGCAGCCTTCAGGGGAGAAGGGAGACCCAGTACTTC. Protein product: CASSLQGRRETQYF. The full variable domain, its missing parts supplied by reference TRBV28 and TRBJ2-5, is DVKVTQSSRYLVKRTGEKVFLECVQDMDHENMFWYRQDPGLGLRLIYFSYDVKMKEKGDIPEGYSVSREKKERFSLILESASTNQTSMYLCASSLQGRRETQYFGPGTRLLVL.